The sequence of this T cell receptor beta chain was determined in a study of blood T cell repertoires in COVID-19. Overall study: PBMCs, B-cell-depleted T cells, or T cells provided the cDNA or gDNA that made up the material.

The CDR3 covers 16 residues. Germline-derived CDR1 and CDR2 are LGHNA and YNFKEQ. The V segment lost 4 bases and the J segment 8 bases; nucleotides outside the gene matches: 11. Per the study methods: By means of reference gene primer amplification, nucleated cell counts were estimated. Measured with immunoSEQ multiplex PCR; TCRdb has only the in-frame clones, and not every one. That table gives V, J and clone size, and the DNA gave D and trimming. The sample includes hundreds of thousands of clones, about 90% of them seen just once. The V and J genes are TRBV4-2 and TRBJ1-4; 9 bases line up with TRBD1. The receptor comes from a man of 80 years or more with acute or convalescent COVID-19. Sequenced sample: peripheral blood. The CDR3 spells CASSLRSGTGNEKLFF. The CDR3 nucleotides are TGTGCCAGCAGCCTAAGATCCGGGACAGGGAACGAAAAACTGTTTTTT.